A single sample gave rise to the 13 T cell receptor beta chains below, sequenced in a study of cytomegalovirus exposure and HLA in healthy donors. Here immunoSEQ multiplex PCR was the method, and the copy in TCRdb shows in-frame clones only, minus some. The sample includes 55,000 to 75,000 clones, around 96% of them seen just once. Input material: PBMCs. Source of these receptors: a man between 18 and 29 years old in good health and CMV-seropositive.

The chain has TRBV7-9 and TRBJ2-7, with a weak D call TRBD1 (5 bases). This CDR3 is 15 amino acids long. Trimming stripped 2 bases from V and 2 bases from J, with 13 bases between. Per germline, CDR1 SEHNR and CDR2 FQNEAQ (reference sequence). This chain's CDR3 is CASSLSGARAYEQYF. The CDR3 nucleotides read TGTGCCAGCAGCTTATCCGGTGCCAGGGCCTACGAGCAGTACTTC.

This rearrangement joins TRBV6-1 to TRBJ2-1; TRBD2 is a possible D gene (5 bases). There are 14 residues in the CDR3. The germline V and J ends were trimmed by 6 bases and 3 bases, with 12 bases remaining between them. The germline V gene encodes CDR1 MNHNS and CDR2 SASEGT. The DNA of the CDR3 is TGTGCCAGCAGCCGACCAGGAGGCTACAATGAGCAGTTCTTC. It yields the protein CASSRPGGYNEQFF.

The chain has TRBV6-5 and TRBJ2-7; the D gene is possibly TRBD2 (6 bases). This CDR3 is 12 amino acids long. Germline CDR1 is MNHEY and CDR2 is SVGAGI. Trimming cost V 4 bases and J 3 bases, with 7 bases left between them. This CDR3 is CASSSGDYEQYF. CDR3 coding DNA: TGTGCCAGCAGTTCGGGGGACTACGAGCAGTACTTC.

CDR3 bases: TGTGCCAGCAGCACTCACTCGGGTGGCTACACCTTC. It is translated as CASSTHSGGYTF. J is TRBJ1-2 and V is TRBV7-9; no clear D gene. This CDR3 region has 12 residues. V lost 5 bases to trimming and J lost 7 bases, with 11 bases between them. In germline, CDR1 is SEHNR, CDR2 FQNEAQ (reference sequence).

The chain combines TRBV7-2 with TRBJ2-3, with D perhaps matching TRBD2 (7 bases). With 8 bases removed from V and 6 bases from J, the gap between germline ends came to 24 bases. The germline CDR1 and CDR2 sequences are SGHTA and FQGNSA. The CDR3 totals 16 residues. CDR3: CASRSGGAGPGDTQYF. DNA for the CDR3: TGTGCCAGCCGAAGTGGGGGGGCCGGTCCAGGTGATACGCAGTATTTT. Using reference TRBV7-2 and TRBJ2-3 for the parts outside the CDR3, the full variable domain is GAGVSQSPSNKVTEKGKDVELRCDPISGHTALYWYRQSLGQGLEFLIYFQGNSAPDKSGLPSDRFSAERTGGSVSTLTIQRTQQEDSAVYLCASRSGGAGPGDTQYFGPGTRLTVL.

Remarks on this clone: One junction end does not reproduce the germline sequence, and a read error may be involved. The CDR3 bases are TGTGCTAGCAGCTTAGCTAGCGGGGCCACCGGGGAGCTGTTTTTT. Its translation is CASSLASGATGELFF. V gene TRBV7-7 combines with J gene TRBJ2-2, with 9 bases identical to TRBD2. Germline assignment: CDR1 SSHAT and CDR2 FNYEAQ (reference sequence). CDR3 size: 15 residues.

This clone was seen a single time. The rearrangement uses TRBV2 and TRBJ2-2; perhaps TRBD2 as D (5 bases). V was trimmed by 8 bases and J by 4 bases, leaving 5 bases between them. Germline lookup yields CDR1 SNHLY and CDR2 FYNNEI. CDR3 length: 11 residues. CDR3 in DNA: TGTGCCAGCGGGAGCACCGGGGAGCTGTTTTTT. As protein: CASGSTGELFF. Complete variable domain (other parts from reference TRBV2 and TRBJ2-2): EPEVTQTPSHQVTQMGQEVILRCVPISNHLYFYWYRQILGQKVEFLVSFYNNEISEKSEIFDDQFSVERPDGSNFTLKIRSTKLEDSAMYFCASGSTGELFFGEGSRLTVL.

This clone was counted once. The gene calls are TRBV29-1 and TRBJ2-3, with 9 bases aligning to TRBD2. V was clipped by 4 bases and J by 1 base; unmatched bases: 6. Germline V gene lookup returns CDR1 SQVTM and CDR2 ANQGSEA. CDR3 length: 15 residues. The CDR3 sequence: CSVVVLAGRTDTQYF. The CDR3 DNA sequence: TGCAGCGTTGTTGTCCTAGCGGGGCGCACAGATACGCAGTATTTT.

CDR3 sequence: CASTPTRNEQFF. CDR3 bases: TGTGCCAGCACCCCTACCCGCAATGAGCAGTTCTTC. This chain connects TRBV6-1 to TRBJ2-1; D is uncertain. CDR1 is MNHNS and CDR2 is SASEGT in the germline V gene. Trimming removed 7 bases at V and 6 bases at J, with 10 bases between. This CDR3 region has 12 residues.

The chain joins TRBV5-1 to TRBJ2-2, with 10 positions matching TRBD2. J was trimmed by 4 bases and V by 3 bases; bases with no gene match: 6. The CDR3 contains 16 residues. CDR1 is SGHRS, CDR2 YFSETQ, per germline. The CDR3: CASSSSGRAGTGELFF. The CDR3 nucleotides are TGCGCCAGCAGCTCCAGCGGGAGGGCCGGCACCGGGGAGCTGTTTTTT.

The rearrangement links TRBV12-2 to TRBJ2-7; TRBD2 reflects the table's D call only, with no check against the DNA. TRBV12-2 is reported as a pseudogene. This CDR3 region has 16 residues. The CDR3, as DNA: TGTGCAAGTCGCTCCGTTAGACTCGAACGGTCCTACGAGCAGTACTTC. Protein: CASRSVRLERSYEQYF.

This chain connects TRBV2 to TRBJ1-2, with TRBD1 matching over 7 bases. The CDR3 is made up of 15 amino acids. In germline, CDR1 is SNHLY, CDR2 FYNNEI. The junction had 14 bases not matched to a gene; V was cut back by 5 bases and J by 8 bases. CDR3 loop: CASSPQRDSPWGYTF. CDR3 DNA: TGTGCCAGCAGTCCACAGAGGGACAGTCCTTGGGGCTACACCTTC.

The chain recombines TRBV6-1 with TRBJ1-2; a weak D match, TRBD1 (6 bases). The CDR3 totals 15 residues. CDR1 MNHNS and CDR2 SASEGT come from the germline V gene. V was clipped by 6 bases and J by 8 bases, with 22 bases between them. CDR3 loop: CASRTPGQPRQGYTF. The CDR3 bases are TGTGCCAGCAGAACCCCAGGACAGCCTCGTCAAGGCTACACCTTC.